The 15 T cell receptor beta chains below come from one sample, sequenced in a study of T cell responses to AZD1222 COVID-19 vaccine. Libraries were prepared by immunoSEQ multiplex PCR; TCRdb keeps only in-frame clonotypes and omits some of them. Of some 100,000 clones in the sample, approximately 90% are singletons; the top ten hold 1% to 1.5%. The specimen was peripheral blood, collected on day 0 of AZD1222 vaccination. The receptor source for this set is an adult in good health.

This sequence joins TRBV7-2 and TRBJ2-7, with D perhaps TRBD1 or TRBD2 (5 bases each). V lost 2 bases and J 3 bases, leaving 14 bases between the germline ends. Germline CDR1 SGHTA, CDR2 FQGNSA. CDR3 length equals 15 residues. The DNA for the CDR3 is TGTGCCAGCAGCTTATCTGGGGGATCAGGCTACGAGCAGTACTTC. Its translation is CASSLSGGSGYEQYF.

The chain links TRBV7-2 to TRBJ2-1, with TRBD2 matching over 9 bases. This CDR3 region has 14 residues. V was clipped by 3 bases and J by 9 bases; unmatched bases: 6. CDR1 and CDR2 from the germline V gene are SGHTA and FQGNSA. CDR3 in amino acids: CASSLLRGGGEQFF. DNA for the CDR3: TGTGCCAGCAGCTTGTTGCGGGGGGGCGGTGAGCAGTTCTTC.

This chain connects TRBV14 to TRBJ2-5, with D unclear. CDR1 and CDR2 (germline): SGHDN, FVKESK. The CDR3 is 13 amino acids. The germline V and J ends were trimmed by 0 bases and 3 bases, with 5 bases remaining between them. CDR3 coding DNA: TGTGCCAGCAGCCAAGAATCGGAAGAGACCCAGTACTTC. It codes for CASSQESEETQYF.

The V gene is TRBV6-8, the J gene TRBJ1-5; the match to TRBD1 covers 8 bases. Germline V CDR1 and CDR2: MNHGY, SAAAGT. The CDR3 is made up of 18 amino acids. V gave up 6 bases and J gave up 0 bases; unmatched junction bases: 13. CDR3 amino acids: CASSPTGETVYSNQPQHF. For the CDR3, the DNA is TGTGCCAGCAGCCCGACAGGGGAGACTGTCTATAGCAATCAGCCCCAGCATTTT.

This chain connects TRBV12-3 or TRBV12-4 to TRBJ1-5; D is ambiguous. The CDR3 has 13 residues. Deletions cut 0 bases from V and 4 bases from J, with 4 bases between. CDR3 DNA: TGTGCCAGCAGTTTAGCGGCGAATCAGCCCCAGCATTTT. This codes for CASSLAANQPQHF.

V and J are TRBV27 and TRBJ1-6; 8 bases agree with TRBD1. The germline gives CDR1 MNHEY, CDR2 SMNVEV (reference sequence). Unmatched junction bases numbered 11, after V lost 6 bases and J lost 7 bases. CDR3 length equals 16 residues. The CDR3 DNA reads TGTGCCAGCAGCCGAATCGGGACAGGTGGGAATTCACCCCTCCACTTT. Amino acids: CASSRIGTGGNSPLHF.

The gene calls are TRBV19 and TRBJ2-6; D possibly corresponds to TRBD1 (6 bases). Per the germline V gene, CDR1 is LNHDA and CDR2 is SQIVND (reference sequence). Trimming pared 4 bases from V and 0 bases from J, leaving 13 bases between. This CDR3 has 17 amino acids. DNA for the CDR3: TGTGCCAGTAGTACATACTCAGGGGACTCTGGGGCCAACGTCCTGACTTTC. It specifies CASSTYSGDSGANVLTF.

The CDR3 bases are TGTGCCAGTAGTACCACCTGGGATACGCAGTATTTT. It codes for CASSTTWDTQYF. The chain is built from TRBV19 and TRBJ2-3; D ambiguous. Trimming shortened V by 4 bases and J by 6 bases, and 8 bases separated the two germline ends. The CDR3 runs 12 residues. Germline values: CDR1 LNHDA, CDR2 SQIVND (reference sequence).

The gene calls are TRBV9 and TRBJ1-2; D not certain. Deletions cut 0 bases from V and 8 bases from J, with 17 bases between. The CDR3 totals 15 residues. Germline lookup yields CDR1 SGDLS and CDR2 YYNGEE. CDR3 protein: CASSVDGLSLEGYTF. The CDR3 DNA sequence: TGTGCCAGCAGCGTAGATGGCTTAAGCCTGGAAGGCTACACCTTC.

The chain combines TRBV2 with TRBJ2-2; weak D call: TRBD1 (5 bases). The CDR3 extends over 14 amino acids. From germline, CDR1 is SNHLY and CDR2 FYNNEI. V gave up 3 bases and J gave up 9 bases, with 14 bases separating them. The CDR3 nucleotides read TGTGCCAGCAGTGATCTACAGGTCCCCCGGGAGCTGTTTTTT. It codes for CASSDLQVPRELFF.

This sequence joins TRBV9 and TRBJ2-1; D is tentatively TRBD1 or TRBD2 (6 bases each). This CDR3 is 15 amino acids long. The germline V and J ends were trimmed by 1 base and 5 bases, with 13 bases remaining between them. Germline V CDR1 and CDR2: SGDLS, YYNGEE. CDR3 protein: CASSVTGATHNEQFF. Written as DNA, the CDR3 is TGTGCCAGCAGCGTAACGGGGGCGACGCACAATGAGCAGTTCTTC.

CDR3 sequence (DNA): TGTGCCAGCAGCTTTGGGGACACAGGCTACGAGCAGTACTTC. As protein: CASSFGDTGYEQYF. The chain is built from TRBV7-8 and TRBJ2-7; TRBD1 is a possible D gene (6 bases). Between the trimmed V and J ends, which lost 3 bases and 3 bases, there was a span of 12 bases. Germline V gene lookup returns CDR1 SGHVS and CDR2 FQNEAQ. This CDR3 comprises 14 residues.

V usage is TRBV4-1 and J usage is TRBJ2-5; 15 nucleotides agree with TRBD2. Trimming cost V 2 bases and J 4 bases; bases outside gene matches: 5. Germline V gene sequence: CDR1 MGHRA, CDR2 YSYEKL. This CDR3 region has 17 residues. The CDR3 reads CASSQTRTSGGAETQYF. Here the CDR3 DNA reads TGCGCCAGCAGCCAAACCCGGACTAGCGGGGGGGCAGAGACCCAGTACTTC.

The chain's CDR3 is CASSRTTKETQYF. CDR3 nucleotide sequence: TGCGCCAGCAGCCGCACAACGAAAGAGACCCAGTACTTC. The chain uses TRBV5-1 and TRBJ2-5; no reliable D call. CDR1 SGHRS and CDR2 YFSETQ come from the germline V gene. Trimming stripped 4 bases from V and 3 bases from J, with 10 bases between. The CDR3 loop spans 13 amino acids.

V gene TRBV6-5 combines with J gene TRBJ2-2; TRBD2 matches at 8 bases. V was clipped by 2 bases and J by 5 bases; unmatched bases: 1. The CDR3 covers 14 residues. Germline V CDR1 and CDR2: MNHEY, SVGAGI. The CDR3 DNA sequence: TGTGCCAGCAGTTACACGGGGGGGACCGGGGAGCTGTTTTTT. Translation gives CASSYTGGTGELFF.